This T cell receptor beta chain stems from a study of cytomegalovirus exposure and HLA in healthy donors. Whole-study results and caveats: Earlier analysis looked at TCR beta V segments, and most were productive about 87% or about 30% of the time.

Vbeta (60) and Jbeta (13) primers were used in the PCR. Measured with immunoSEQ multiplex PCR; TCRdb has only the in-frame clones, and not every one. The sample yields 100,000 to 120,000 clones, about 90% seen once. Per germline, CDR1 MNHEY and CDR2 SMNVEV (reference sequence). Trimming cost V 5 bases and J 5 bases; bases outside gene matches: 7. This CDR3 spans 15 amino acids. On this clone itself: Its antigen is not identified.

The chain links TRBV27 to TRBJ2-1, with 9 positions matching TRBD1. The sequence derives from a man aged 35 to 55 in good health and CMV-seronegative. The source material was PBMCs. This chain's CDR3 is CASSPLGTGNNEQFF. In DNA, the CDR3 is TGTGCCAGCAGTCCTCTAGGGACAGGGAACAATGAGCAGTTCTTC.